This T cell receptor (beta chain) emerged from a study of PD-1 blockade in classical Hodgkin lymphoma. Time point here: cycle 4 day 1 (C4D1), after 6 weeks of nivolumab. Exposure to brentuximab vedotin varied, and each patient had relapsed following autologous stem cell transplantation. Measured with immunoSEQ multiplex PCR; TCRdb has only the in-frame clones, and not every one. This repertoire shows tens of thousands of clones, about 75% found once; its top ten account for approximately 12%. With 2 bases clipped from V and 3 bases from J, the junction kept 6 bases outside the gene matches. Germline V gives CDR1 MGHRA, CDR2 YSYEKL. The CDR3 is 16 amino acids.

The chain links TRBV4-1 to TRBJ2-1; TRBD1 matches 8 bases. The sequencing here drew on peripheral blood mononuclear cells (PBMCs), taken before the fourth cycle of nivolumab. The origin of this receptor is a human donor with classical Hodgkin lymphoma. The CDR3 spells CASSQPGTGHYNEQFF. The CDR3 DNA sequence: TGCGCCAGCAGCCAACCGGGGACAGGACACTACAATGAGCAGTTCTTC.